The present entry profiles one TCR beta chain with its context. Its antigen is unknown. This record belongs to a study of early stage breast cancer tumors. Study context: The ER+/PR+/HER2- tumors included 7 to 9 ductal and four lobular carcinomas. Study-level findings and limits: Most shared enriched TCRB sequences were commonly generated ones.

Blood replicates held 0.5 ug DNA, tumor or normal breast about 1.5 ug, two each. The assay was immunoSEQ multiplex PCR, and TCRdb's table has in-frame clones only and misses some. The repertoire includes approximately 19,000 clones, around 76% of them detected once, and roughly 25% sits in the top ten. Germline V gene data show CDR1 as GTSNPN and CDR2 as SVGIG (reference sequence). V gave up 4 bases and J gave up 13 bases, with 20 bases separating them. The CDR3 length is 13 residues. The TCR sequence derives from a person between 55 and 69 years old with breast cancer. The chain has TRBV30 and TRBJ1-3; D gene ambiguous. The sequencing sample was made of blood. DNA for the CDR3: TGTGCCTGGAAGGAAAGGAGCCACACGGGAATATATTTT. The encoded protein is CAWKERSHTGIYF. The full variable domain, rest sourced from reference TRBV30 and TRBJ1-3, is SQTIHQWPATLVQPVGSPLSLECTVEGTSNPNLYWYRQAAGRGLQLLFYSVGIGQISSEVPQNLSASRPQDRQFILSSKKLLLSDSGFYLCAWKERSHTGIYFGEGSWLTVV.